This entry lists 18 T cell receptor beta chains sequenced from one sample in a study of neurological immune-mediated disorders. As for time point: longitudinal time-point 3. TCRdb reprocessed the 5' RACE reads via MiXCR and lists one record per CDR3 protein. The sample yields 93,000 or so distinct CDR3 sequences, more than 10% seen once. Sequencing was performed on PBMCs. These TCRs come from a female donor with HTLV-1-associated myelopathy (HAM/TSP).

This clonotype was recorded many times. This rearrangement joins TRBV5-6 to TRBJ2-3, with TRBD1 matching 9 bases. The length of the CDR3 is 16 residues. Germline V lookup: CDR1 SGHDT, CDR2 YYEEEE. Trimming removed 2 bases from V and 5 bases from J; junction bases left unmatched: 9. The CDR3 nucleotides read TGTGCCAGCAGCTTTCGAAGGACAGGGGCTGAAGATACGCAGTATTTT. Translating it yields CASSFRRTGAEDTQYF.

This clonotype was recorded at least ten times. An end of the junction does not agree with germline; a read error may underlie this. The V gene is TRBV20-1, the J gene TRBJ2-1; 7 bases fit TRBD2. The germline gives CDR1 DFQATT, CDR2 SNEGSKA (reference sequence). The CDR3 has 13 amino acids. The CDR3 is CSARDLRLADTLF. Here the CDR3 DNA reads TGCAGTGCTAGAGATCTAAGGCTAGCGGATACCCTCTTC.

The chain combines TRBV12-3 or TRBV12-4 with TRBJ2-1, with 7 bases identical to TRBD1. The CDR3 extends over 14 amino acids. J lost 10 bases, V lost 2 bases, and 8 bases had no gene match. The CDR3 loop reads CASSLQTGVPEQFF. As DNA, the CDR3 is TGTGCCAGCAGTTTACAAACAGGGGTCCCGGAGCAGTTCTTC.

The V gene is TRBV29-1, the J gene TRBJ2-1, with D maybe TRBD2 (5 bases). The V and J ends lost 5 bases and 4 bases respectively, with 9 bases between them. From germline, CDR1 is SQVTM and CDR2 ANQGSEA. The CDR3 loop spans 12 amino acids. DNA for the CDR3: TGCAGCGTTAGAGGGTATTACAATGAGCAGTTCTTC. Translating it yields CSVRGYYNEQFF.

This clonotype appeared once. It is unclear where the CDR3 begins or ends on the DNA, so no DNA is shown, and the CDR3 is as TCRdb lists it. This chain connects TRBV5-8 to TRBJ1-5. The V gene's germline CDR1 is SGHTS and CDR2 YDEGEE. The CDR3 has 20 amino acids, counting both end residues. This CDR3 is CASSFYICSAPSSANQPQHF.

This clonotype was detected ten times or more. The chain uses TRBV5-1 and TRBJ2-1; D perhaps matches TRBD1 (6 bases). Trimming removed 3 bases at V and 4 bases at J, with 8 bases between. Germline V gene data show CDR1 as SGHRS and CDR2 as YFSETQ. The CDR3 totals 13 residues. CDR3 sequence: CASSYGQYNEQFF. For the CDR3, the DNA is TGCGCCAGCAGCTATGGACAGTACAATGAGCAGTTCTTC.

There are many counts of this clonotype. The chain joins TRBV7-9 to TRBJ2-1; D uncertain. The germline CDR1 and CDR2 sequences are SEHNR and FQNEAQ (reference sequence). Trimming removed 1 base from V and 6 bases from J, with 13 bases in between. The CDR3 is 15 residues long. CDR3: CASSLDSTGPNEQFF. CDR3 DNA sequence: TGTGCCAGCAGCTTAGATAGTACGGGTCCCAATGAGCAGTTCTTC.

This clonotype occurred many times. The chain carries TRBV2 and TRBJ2-2; unclear D gene. Germline CDR1 and CDR2: SNHLY and FYNNEI. CDR3 length: 11 residues. The V end lost 7 bases, the J end lost 7 bases, and 7 bases lay between the germline ends. This CDR3 is CASIGFGELFF. The CDR3 DNA reads as TGTGCCAGCATTGGGTTCGGGGAGCTGTTTTTT.

This chain joins TRBV20-1 and TRBJ2-3, with TRBD2 matching over 14 bases. CDR3 size: 18 residues. The V segment lost 0 bases and the J segment 2 bases; nucleotides outside the gene matches: 7. Germline CDR1 DFQATT, CDR2 SNEGSKA (reference sequence). The CDR3 is CSARDLRLAGGLTDTQYF. CDR3 DNA: TGCAGTGCTAGAGATTTAAGACTAGCGGGGGGGCTCACAGATACGCAGTATTTT.

V gene TRBV5-1 combines with J gene TRBJ2-7, with 7 bases identical to TRBD2. The J segment lost 0 bases and the V segment lost 6 bases, leaving 6 bases of the junction unmatched. The CDR3 totals 14 residues. The germline V gene encodes CDR1 SGHRS and CDR2 YFSETQ. The CDR3 nucleotides read TGCGCCAGCATCCCCCGGGACTACTCCTACGAGCAGTACTTC. This gives the protein CASIPRDYSYEQYF.

This clonotype turned up a few times. CDR3 DNA: TGTGCCAGCGGGTGGCCTCAGACAGGGTATGGCTATGGCTACACCTTC. It specifies CASGWPQTGYGYGYTF. V gene TRBV12-3 or TRBV12-4 combines with J gene TRBJ1-2; 7 nucleotides agree with TRBD1. CDR3 length: 16 amino acids. Trimming removed 8 bases from V and 4 bases from J; junction bases left unmatched: 16.

At least ten counts were recorded for this clonotype. The rearrangement links TRBV5-5 to TRBJ2-2, with TRBD1 as a possible D gene (5 bases). This CDR3 comprises 13 residues. Germline V gene sequence: CDR1 SGHKS, CDR2 YYEKEE (reference sequence). The V end was cut by 7 bases, the J end by 1 base, with 8 bases between. The CDR3 DNA reads as TGTGCCAGCGAACAGGTGAACACCGGGGAGCTGTTTTTT. Protein sequence: CASEQVNTGELFF.

This clonotype was counted ten times or more. The V and J genes are TRBV5-1 and TRBJ2-2, with D possibly being TRBD2 (5 bases). This CDR3 is 14 amino acids long. Per the germline V gene, CDR1 is SGHRS and CDR2 is YFSETQ. V gave up 1 base and J gave up 5 bases, with 9 bases separating them. CDR3 region: CASSLKQRTGELFF. CDR3 in DNA: TGCGCCAGCAGCTTGAAACAGCGGACCGGGGAGCTGTTTTTT.

This clonotype was counted ten times or more. J is TRBJ2-1 and V is TRBV5-5; TRBD2 agrees at 7 bases. The CDR3 sequence is 15 residues long. Germline assignment: CDR1 SGHKS and CDR2 YYEKEE (reference sequence). V was clipped by 0 bases and J by 4 bases; unmatched bases: 4. The CDR3 here is CASSLGGLVYNEQFF. The DNA of the CDR3 is TGTGCCAGCAGCTTGGGTGGACTAGTATACAATGAGCAGTTCTTC. Filled out from reference TRBV5-5 and TRBJ2-1, the complete variable domain reads DAGVTQSPTHLIKTRGQQVTLRCSPISGHKSVSWYQQVLGQGPQFIFQYYEKEERGRGNFPDRFSARQFPNYSSELNVNALLLGDSALYLCASSLGGLVYNEQFFGPGTRLTVL.

As regards this clonotype: This may be a read error, as it is one base from a much larger clone. The CDR3: CASSQNSPLHF. CDR3 DNA sequence: TGTGCCAGCAGCCAGAATTCACCCCTCCACTTT. The chain is built from TRBV7-2 and TRBJ1-6; D is unresolved. CDR3 length: 11 residues. V was cut by 5 bases and J by 7 bases, with 3 bases left in between. CDR1 and CDR2 (germline): SGHTA, FQGNSA.

The sample holds a few counts of this clonotype. V usage is TRBV27 and J usage is TRBJ2-7, with 7 bases lining up with TRBD1. The CDR3 runs 14 residues. The V and J ends lost 5 bases and 3 bases, in that order; junction bases with no gene match: 7. Germline V gene lookup returns CDR1 MNHEY and CDR2 SMNVEV (reference sequence). CDR3 sequence reads: CASSLTGWDYEQYF. Written as DNA, the CDR3 is TGTGCCAGCAGTCTGACAGGGTGGGACTACGAGCAGTACTTC.

This clonotype was observed many times. The rearrangement uses TRBV3-1 and TRBJ2-7; 9 nucleotides agree with TRBD1. Germline assignment: CDR1 LGHDT and CDR2 YNNKEL (reference sequence). The CDR3 covers 14 residues. V lost 7 bases and J lost 4; bases outside the gene matches: 8. CDR3 protein: CASISWTGAYEQYF. DNA for the CDR3: TGTGCCAGCATATCTTGGACAGGGGCGTACGAGCAGTACTTC.

The table lists this clonotype with many counts. The chain couples TRBV5-1 to TRBJ2-7, with D unresolved. The germline V gene has CDR1 SGHRS and CDR2 YFSETQ. V lost 0 bases to trimming and J lost 4 bases, with 17 bases between them. The CDR3 has 16 amino acids. CDR3 nucleotides: TGCGCCAGCAGCTTGGCTGGCCGGACGGATTTTTACGAGCAGTACTTC. This sequence encodes CASSLAGRTDFYEQYF.